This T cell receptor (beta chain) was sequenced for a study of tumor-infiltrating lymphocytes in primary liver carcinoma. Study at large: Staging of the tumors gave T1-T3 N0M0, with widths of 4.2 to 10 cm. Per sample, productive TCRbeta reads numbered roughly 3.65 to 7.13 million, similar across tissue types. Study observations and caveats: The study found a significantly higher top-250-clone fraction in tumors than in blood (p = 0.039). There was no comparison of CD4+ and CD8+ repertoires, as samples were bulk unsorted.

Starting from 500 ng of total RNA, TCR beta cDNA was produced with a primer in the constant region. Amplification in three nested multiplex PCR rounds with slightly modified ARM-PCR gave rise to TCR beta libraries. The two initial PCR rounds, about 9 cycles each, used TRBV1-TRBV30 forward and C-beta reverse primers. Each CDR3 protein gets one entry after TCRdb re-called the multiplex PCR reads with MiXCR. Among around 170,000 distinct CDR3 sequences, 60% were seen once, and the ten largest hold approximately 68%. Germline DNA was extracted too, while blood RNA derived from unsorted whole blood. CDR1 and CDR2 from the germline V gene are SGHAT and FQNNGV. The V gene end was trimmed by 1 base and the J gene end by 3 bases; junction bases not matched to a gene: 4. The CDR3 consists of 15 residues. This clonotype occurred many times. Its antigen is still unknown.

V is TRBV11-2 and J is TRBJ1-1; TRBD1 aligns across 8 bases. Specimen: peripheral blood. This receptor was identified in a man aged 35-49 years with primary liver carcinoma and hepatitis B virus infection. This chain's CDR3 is CASSLVAGGHTEAFF. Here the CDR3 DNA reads TGTGCCAGCAGCTTAGTAGCAGGGGGCCACACTGAAGCTTTCTTT.